This T cell receptor (beta chain) was obtained from a study of T cell clusters in autoimmune cytopenias. Study-wide context: A median age of about 60 years and mean of about 52 years characterized healthy donor controls. Per sample, median TRB depth was about 52,000 reads, yielding a median approximately 2,400 distinct clonotypes.

Looked up from germline, CDR1 is DFQATT and CDR2 is SNEGSKA (reference sequence). There are 13 residues in the CDR3. One tube held mixed TRB-A and TRB-B primer pools for touch-down PCR. TCRdb re-called the multiplex PCR reads; one entry per CDR3 protein, DNA not given. The repertoire table contains about 12,000 distinct CDR3 sequences. TRB amplification used approximately 250 ng of peripheral blood genomic DNA. These same records also appear under a second study, on T cell repertoires in aging, cancer and after chemotherapy. From that paper: The whole study produced a dataset of roughly 8.8 million TCR reads. Median generation probability rose over the chemotherapy interval in each cancer cohort, suggesting rebound thymic output.

The clonotype comes from a human donor in good health. This chain links TRBV20-1 with TRBJ1-4; lacking DNA, the TRBD1 call made by TCRdb goes unchecked. The sequencing sample was made of peripheral blood. Here the CDR3 reads CSASRQGNEKLFF.